The T cell receptor beta chain under discussion was sequenced for a study of T cell repertoires in cytomegalovirus infection. Study details: CMV infection plus the matching HLA type was flagged by public TCR beta signatures.

Study-wide results and caveats: Adding up the frequency of public TCR beta families identified people who carried CMV plus the relevant HLA. In two of eight donors, the top clonotype was HLA-C-restricted CMV-specific.

Comment on this clonotype: Its antigen is not known. This may be a read error, as it is one base from a much larger clone.

Germline trimming cut 4 bases from V and 4 bases from J; bases unmatched to any gene: 9. Per germline, CDR1 SEHNR and CDR2 FQNEAQ (reference sequence). CDR3 length: 15 amino acids. TCRdb ran MiXCR on the reads and lists one entry per CDR3 protein. The table has approximately 400,000 distinct CDR3 sequences, under 40% seen once; the top ten hold roughly 15%. The clonotype was recovered from a human donor in good health (CMV status not recorded). Some clones in this sample may be carry-over from other donors' samples. V is TRBV7-9 and J is TRBJ2-5; 7 nucleotides match TRBD2. Sequencing was carried out using PBMCs. DNA of the CDR3: TGTGCCAGCAGCTCGCCCGCGGGGGACTCAGAGACCCAGTACTTC. It specifies CASSSPAGDSETQYF. The variable domain in full, with the rest retrieved from reference TRBV7-9 and TRBJ2-5, is DTGVSQNPRHKITKRGQNVTFRCDPISEHNRLYWYRQTLGQGPEFLTYFQNEAQLEKSRLLSDRFSAERPKGSFSTLEIQRTEQGDSAMYLCASSSPAGDSETQYFGPGTRLLVL.